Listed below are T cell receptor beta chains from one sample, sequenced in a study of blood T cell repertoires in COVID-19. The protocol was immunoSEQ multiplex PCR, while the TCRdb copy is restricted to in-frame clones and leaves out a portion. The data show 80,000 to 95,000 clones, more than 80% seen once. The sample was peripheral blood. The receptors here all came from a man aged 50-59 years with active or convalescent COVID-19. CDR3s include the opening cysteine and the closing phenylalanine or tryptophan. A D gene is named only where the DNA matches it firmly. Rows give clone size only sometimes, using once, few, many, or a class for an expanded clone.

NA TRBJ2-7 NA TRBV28 TGTGCCAGCAGTTCACCGGGACAACGGGAGCAGTACTTC CASSSPGQREQYF
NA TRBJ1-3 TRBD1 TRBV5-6 TGTGCCAGCGGGACAGGGGCTGGAAACACCATATATTTT CASGTGAGNTIYF
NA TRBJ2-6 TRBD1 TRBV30 TGTGCCTGGATGGAGCGACAGGGTCCCTCTGGGGCCAACGTCCTGACTTTC CAWMERQGPSGANVLTF
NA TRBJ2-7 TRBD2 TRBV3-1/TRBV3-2 TGTGCCAGCAGCCTATATACTAGCGGGGGTCCCTACGAGCAGTACTTC CASSLYTSGGPYEQYF
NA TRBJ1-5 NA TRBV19 TGTGCCAGTACCAATGGGAGGGAAGGGTTTCAGCCCCAGCATTTT CASTNGREGFQPQHF
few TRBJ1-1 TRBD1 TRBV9 TGTGCCAGCAGCCAAGGGACAGCCAACACTGAAGCTTTCTTT CASSQGTANTEAFF
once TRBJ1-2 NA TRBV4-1 TGCGCCAGCAGCCAAGGTCCCACAGGGCAGACTAACTATGGCTACACCTTC CASSQGPTGQTNYGYTF
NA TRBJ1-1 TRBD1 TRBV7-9 TGTGCCAGCAGCTTAGGCGGGACAGGGATCATGAACACTGAAGCTTTCTTT CASSLGGTGIMNTEAFF
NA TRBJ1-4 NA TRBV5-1 TGCGCCAGCAGCGCGGGGACCGGAGGAACAACTAATGAAAAACTGTTTTTT CASSAGTGGTTNEKLFF
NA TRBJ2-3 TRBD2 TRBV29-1 TGCAGCGTTGATGGGACTAGCGGGGGTTCAGATACGCAGTATTTT CSVDGTSGGSDTQYF
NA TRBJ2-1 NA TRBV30 TGTGCCTGGACTGCACGAGGCAATGAGCAGTTCTTC CAWTARGNEQFF
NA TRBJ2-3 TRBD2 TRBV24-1 TGTGCCACTCGGGGGGAAGGCACAGATACGCAGTATTTT CATRGEGTDTQYF
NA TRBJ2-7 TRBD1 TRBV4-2 TGTGCCAGCAGCCAAGAGAGGCAGGGGGCGCGTCTCGAGCAGTACTTC CASSQERQGARLEQYF
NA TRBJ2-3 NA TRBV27 TGTGCCAGCAGGTGGAGGGCTAGCACAGATACGCAGTATTTT CASRWRASTDTQYF
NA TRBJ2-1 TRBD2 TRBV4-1 TGCGCCAGCAGCCAAGATATAGCGGGGTCCTACAATGAGCAGTTCTTC CASSQDIAGSYNEQFF
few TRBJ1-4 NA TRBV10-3 TGTGCCATCAGTACAGGAAATCGGGATGAAAAACTGTTTTTT CAISTGNRDEKLFF
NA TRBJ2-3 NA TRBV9 TGTGCCAGCAGTCGGGCTAGCGCTTACACAGATACGCAGTATTTT CASSRASAYTDTQYF
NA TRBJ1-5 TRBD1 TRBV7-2 TGTGCCAGCAGCTTAGTCATACAGGGGGGACAGCCCCAGCATTTT CASSLVIQGGQPQHF
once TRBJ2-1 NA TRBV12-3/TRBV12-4 TGTGCCAGCAGTTTGGTGCAGGGCAATGAGCAGTTCTTC CASSLVQGNEQFF
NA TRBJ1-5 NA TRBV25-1 TGTGCCAGCAGTGAATTCTCGCAGAATCAGCCCCAGCATTTT CASSEFSQNQPQHF
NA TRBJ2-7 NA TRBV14 TGTGCCAGCAGCCAAGTGGAACCTTGGGGCTTGGCCTACGAGCAGTACTTC CASSQVEPWGLAYEQYF
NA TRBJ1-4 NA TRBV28 TGTGCCAGCAGTTTTGAGGGGGCAACTAATGAAAAACTGTTTTTT CASSFEGATNEKLFF
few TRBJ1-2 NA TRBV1 TGCACCAGCAGCCAAAGTTTCGGCAGGGGTTGTGGCTACACCTTC CTSSQSFGRGCGYTF
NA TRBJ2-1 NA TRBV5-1 TGCGCCAGCAGCTTGGGATCGGGGGTTATCTACAATGAGCAGTTCTTC CASSLGSGVIYNEQFF
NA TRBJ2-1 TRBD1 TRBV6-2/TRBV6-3 TGTGCCAGCAGTTACGGGGGACAGGTGGCTCCTAGTGGGGGAATCTACAATGAGCAGTTCTTC CASSYGGQVAPSGGIYNEQFF
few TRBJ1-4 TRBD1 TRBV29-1 TGCAGCGTTGGCGGACAGGGTTCTAATGAAAAACTGTTTTTT CSVGGQGSNEKLFF
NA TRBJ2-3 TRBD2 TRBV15 TGTGCCACCAGCAGACTAGCGGGGGAAGATACGCAGTATTTT CATSRLAGEDTQYF
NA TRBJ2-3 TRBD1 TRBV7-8 TGTGCCAGCAGCTTCGACAGGGGGTTCACAGATACGCAGTATTTT CASSFDRGFTDTQYF
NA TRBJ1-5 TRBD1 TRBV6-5 TGTGCCAGCAGTCGAGGGACAGGAAATCAGCCCCAGCATTTT CASSRGTGNQPQHF
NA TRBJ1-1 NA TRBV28 TGTGCCAGCAGTTTAGGACAGTTCAACACTGAAGCTTTCTTT CASSLGQFNTEAFF
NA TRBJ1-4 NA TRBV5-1 TGCGCCAGCAGCTTGACACCGAGAGGAACTAATGAAAAACTGTTTTTT CASSLTPRGTNEKLFF
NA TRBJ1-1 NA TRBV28 TGTGCCAGCAGTGTAGTAATAGAGAACACTGAAGCTTTCTTT CASSVVIENTEAFF
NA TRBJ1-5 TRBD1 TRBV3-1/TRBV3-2 TGTGCCAGCAGCTATGGACAGGGTAGCAATCAGCCCCAGCATTTT CASSYGQGSNQPQHF
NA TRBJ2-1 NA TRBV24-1 TGTGCCACCAGTGATTTTATGGGCCAGGGATCCTACAATGAGCAGTTCTTC CATSDFMGQGSYNEQFF
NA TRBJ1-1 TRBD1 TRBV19 TGTGCCAGTAGCATCCGGACAGGGACAGTTATGAACACTGAAGCTTTCTTT CASSIRTGTVMNTEAFF
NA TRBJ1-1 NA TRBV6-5 TGTGCCAGCAGTTACACCACAACCGGGGAGGACACTGAAGCTTTCTTT CASSYTTTGEDTEAFF
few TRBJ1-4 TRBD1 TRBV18 TGTGCCAGCTCACCTGGACAGGGTATCAATGAAAAACTGTTTTTT CASSPGQGINEKLFF
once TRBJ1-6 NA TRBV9 TGTGCCAGCAGCCCCTATAGAGGGAGCAATTCACCCCTCCACTTT CASSPYRGSNSPLHF
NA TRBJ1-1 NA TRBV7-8 TGTGCCAGCAGCTCTTGGGGTTGGGAAGGGGATGAAGCTTTCTTT CASSSWGWEGDEAFF
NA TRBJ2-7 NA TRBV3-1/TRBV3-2 TGTGCCAGCAGCCCGAACCGGGGGTACGGCTACGAGCAGTACTTC CASSPNRGYGYEQYF
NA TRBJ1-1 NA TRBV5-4 TGTGCCAGCAGCTTGTACTCCCTCCAGGGGACTGAAGCTTTCTTT CASSLYSLQGTEAFF
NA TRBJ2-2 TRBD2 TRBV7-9 TGTGCCAGCAGCCTACCGGGAGGGAGGACCGGGGAGCTGTTTTTT CASSLPGGRTGELFF
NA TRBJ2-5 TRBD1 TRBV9 TGTGCCAGCAGCCCCGCTGCGGCAGGGGGCCAAGAGACCCAGTACTTC CASSPAAAGGQETQYF
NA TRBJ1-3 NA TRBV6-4 TGTGCCAGCAGCGAGGATGGAAACACCATATATTTT CASSEDGNTIYF
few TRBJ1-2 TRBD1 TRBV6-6 TGTGCCAGCAGTCCACAGGGGGGAATCTATGGCTACACCTTC CASSPQGGIYGYTF
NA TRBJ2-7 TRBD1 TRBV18 TGTGCCAGCTCACTCGGACAGGGAGGATCCTACGAGCAGTACTTC CASSLGQGGSYEQYF
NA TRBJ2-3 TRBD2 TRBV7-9 TGTGCCAGCAGCTTAGTTAGCGGGAGCACAGATACGCAGTATTTT CASSLVSGSTDTQYF
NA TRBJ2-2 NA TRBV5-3 TGTGCCAGAAGCTCTCGCTCGGGGCAGGGGATTGCTAAGTGGGAGCTGTTTTTT CARSSRSGQGIAKWELFF
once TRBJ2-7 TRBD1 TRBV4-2 TGTGCCAGCAGCCGAACGGACAGGGGTCACGAGCAGTACTTC CASSRTDRGHEQYF
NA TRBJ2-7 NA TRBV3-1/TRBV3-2 TGTGCCAGCAGCGTCGGGCAGGGGGGACCGTACTTC CASSVGQGGPYF
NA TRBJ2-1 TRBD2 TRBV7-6 TGTGCCAGCAGCATGAGCGGGGGGCACAATGAGCAGTTCTTC CASSMSGGHNEQFF
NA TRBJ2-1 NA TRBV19 TGTGCCAGTAGTCTCCAAGTGTACCTCGGCTCCTACAATGAGCAGTTCTTC CASSLQVYLGSYNEQFF
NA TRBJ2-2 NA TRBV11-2 TGTGCCAGCAGCTTAGTTCTAGCCGGGGAGCTGTTTTTT CASSLVLAGELFF